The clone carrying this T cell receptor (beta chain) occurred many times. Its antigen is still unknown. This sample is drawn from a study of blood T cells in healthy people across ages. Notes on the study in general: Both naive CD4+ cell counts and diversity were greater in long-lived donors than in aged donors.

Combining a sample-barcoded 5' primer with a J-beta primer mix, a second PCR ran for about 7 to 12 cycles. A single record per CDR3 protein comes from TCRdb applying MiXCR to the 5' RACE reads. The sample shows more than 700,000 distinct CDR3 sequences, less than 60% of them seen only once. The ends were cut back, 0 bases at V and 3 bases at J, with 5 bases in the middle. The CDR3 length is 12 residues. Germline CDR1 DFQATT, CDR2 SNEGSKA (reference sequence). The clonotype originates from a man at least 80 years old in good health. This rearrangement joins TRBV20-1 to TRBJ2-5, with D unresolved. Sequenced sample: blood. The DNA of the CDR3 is TGCAGTGCTAGAGATGGCAAAGAGACCCAGTACTTC. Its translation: CSARDGKETQYF.